Below, 29 T cell receptor beta chains from the same sample are listed, as sequenced in a study of cytomegalovirus exposure and HLA in healthy donors. Method: immunoSEQ multiplex PCR; TCRdb's copy keeps in-frame clones and lacks some. This sample has 95,000 to 120,000 clones, with over 75% found just once. Sequences were obtained from PBMCs. These receptors were collected from a woman between 18 and 30 years old in good health and CMV-seronegative.

V gene TRBV5-1 combines with J gene TRBJ2-5, with D possibly being TRBD1 (6 bases). CDR1 is SGHRS, CDR2 YFSETQ, per germline. V was clipped by 3 bases and J by 5 bases, with 11 bases between them. The CDR3 contains 13 residues. The CDR3 DNA is TGCGCCAGCAGCTCCCCTCAGGGGGAGACCCAGTACTTC. Translating gives CASSSPQGETQYF.

This rearrangement joins TRBV19 to TRBJ1-5, with 7 bases identical to TRBD1. With 4 bases clipped from V and 3 bases from J, the junction kept 6 bases outside the gene matches. Germline V CDR1 and CDR2: LNHDA, SQIVND (reference sequence). CDR3 size: 15 residues. In DNA, the CDR3 is TGTGCCAGTAGTACGTTGGGACAGTCCAATCAGCCCCAGCATTTT. This encodes CASSTLGQSNQPQHF.

The V gene is TRBV2, the J gene TRBJ1-1; D not certain. From germline, CDR1 is SNHLY and CDR2 FYNNEI. The CDR3 is made up of 14 amino acids. V was clipped by 3 bases and J by 6 bases, with 14 bases between them. The CDR3 loop reads CASSDHQEVSEAFF. CDR3 nucleotide sequence: TGTGCCAGCAGTGACCACCAGGAGGTCTCTGAAGCTTTCTTT. The full variable domain, rest sourced from reference TRBV2 and TRBJ1-1, is EPEVTQTPSHQVTQMGQEVILRCVPISNHLYFYWYRQILGQKVEFLVSFYNNEISEKSEIFDDQFSVERPDGSNFTLKIRSTKLEDSAMYFCASSDHQEVSEAFFGQGTRLTVV.

V usage is TRBV4-2 and J usage is TRBJ2-3; 8 bases match TRBD1. Germline V gene lookup returns CDR1 LGHNA and CDR2 YNFKEQ. The trim removed 4 bases at V and 4 bases at J, leaving 7 bases unmatched. The CDR3 consists of 15 residues. Written as DNA, the CDR3 is TGTGCCAGCAGCCTTCGGACAGGGTGGGCAGATACGCAGTATTTT. Translation gives CASSLRTGWADTQYF.

The genes are TRBV19 and TRBJ2-1, with TRBD2 identical over 11 bases. From germline, CDR1 is LNHDA and CDR2 SQIVND (reference sequence). CDR3 length equals 16 residues. Trimming took 2 bases from V and 1 from J; bases not matched to a gene: 1. CDR3 DNA sequence: TGTGCCAGTAGTATAACTAGCGGGGGATCCTACAATGAGCAGTTCTTC. It yields the protein CASSITSGGSYNEQFF.

This chain connects TRBV4-1 to TRBJ2-3; D gene unclear. Germline lookup yields CDR1 MGHRA and CDR2 YSYEKL. This CDR3 comprises 13 residues. The V end was cut by 4 bases, the J end by 4 bases, with 9 bases between. The CDR3, as DNA: TGCGCCAGCAGCCTGTCTCCTGCAGATACGCAGTATTTT. It translates to CASSLSPADTQYF.

The rearrangement links TRBV25-1 to TRBJ1-2, with a possible D match to TRBD1 (6 bases). V lost 0 bases and J 8 bases, leaving 13 bases between the germline ends. This CDR3 has 14 amino acids. The germline CDR1 and CDR2 sequences are MGHDK and SYGVNS. CDR3 sequence (DNA): TGTGCCAGCAGTGAATATTCAGGGGTCGACGGCTACACCTTC. Translating gives CASSEYSGVDGYTF.

The J gene is TRBJ1-1, the V gene TRBV11-2; 7 positions agree with TRBD1. This CDR3 is 16 amino acids long. The V gene's germline CDR1 is SGHAT and CDR2 FQNNGV. Unmatched junction bases numbered 9, after V lost 4 bases and J lost 1 base. CDR3 loop: CASSYTPGGRNTEAFF. CDR3 DNA: TGTGCCAGCAGCTATACCCCAGGGGGTAGGAACACTGAAGCTTTCTTT.

This clone is a singleton in its sample. The chain joins TRBV6-1 to TRBJ2-3, with 10 bases lining up with TRBD1. This CDR3 has 14 residues. The V gene's germline CDR1 is MNHNS and CDR2 SASEGT. V lost 5 bases and J lost 4; bases outside the gene matches: 3. The CDR3 nucleotides read TGTGCCAGCAGTTTAGGGACAGGGGCAGATACGCAGTATTTT. Protein product: CASSLGTGADTQYF.

CDR3 DNA: TGTGCCAGCAGTAATAGTTACCAAGAGACCCAGTACTTC. This sequence encodes CASSNSYQETQYF. The chain has TRBV13 and TRBJ2-5, with unresolved D. Germline V CDR1 and CDR2: PRHDT, FYEKMQ (reference sequence). V was cut by 6 bases and J by 0 bases, with 8 bases left in between. CDR3 size: 13 residues.

The rearrangement links TRBV11-2 to TRBJ1-1; D unclear. The CDR3 is 14 amino acids. Germline assignment: CDR1 SGHAT and CDR2 FQNNGV. Trimming took 4 bases from V and 1 from J, leaving 10 bases between them. In nucleotides, the CDR3 is TGTGCCAGCAGCTCGTTGCGGGGGAACACTGAAGCTTTCTTT. Translation: CASSSLRGNTEAFF. Using reference TRBV11-2 and TRBJ1-1 for the parts outside the CDR3, the full variable domain is EAGVAQSPRYKIIEKRQSVAFWCNPISGHATLYWYQQILGQGPKLLIQFQNNGVVDDSQLPKDRFSAERLKGVDSTLKIQPAKLEDSAVYLCASSSLRGNTEAFFGQGTRLTVV.

In this sample, this clone turned up a few times. The DNA of the CDR3 is TGTGCCAGCAGCCTCAGGTCGGGGGGCTCACCCCTCCACTTT. This encodes CASSLRSGGSPLHF. This rearrangement joins TRBV14 to TRBJ1-6; a possible D gene is TRBD1 (6 bases). Germline lookup yields CDR1 SGHDN and CDR2 FVKESK. V lost 4 bases to trimming and J lost 10 bases, with 14 bases between them. The CDR3 extends over 14 amino acids.

The rearrangement joins TRBV28 to TRBJ2-7, with 10 bases aligning to TRBD1. CDR3 length: 14 residues. The V gene end was trimmed by 8 bases and the J gene end by 6 bases; junction bases not matched to a gene: 10. CDR1 MDHEN and CDR2 SYDVKM come from the germline V gene. CDR3 in DNA: TGTGCCAGCCTTTCGGGGACAGGGGCATCCGAGCAGTACTTC. It is translated as CASLSGTGASEQYF.

The genes are TRBV4-1 and TRBJ1-1; D ambiguous. Between the trimmed V and J ends, which lost 6 bases and 1 base, there was a span of 6 bases. CDR3 length: 12 amino acids. Germline V gene lookup returns CDR1 MGHRA and CDR2 YSYEKL. In DNA form, the CDR3 reads TGCGCCAGCAGTGACTCGAACACTGAAGCTTTCTTT. It translates to CASSDSNTEAFF.

V gene TRBV2 combines with J gene TRBJ2-3; 7 bases align to TRBD2. Germline lookup yields CDR1 SNHLY and CDR2 FYNNEI. Trimming cost V 4 bases and J 3 bases; bases outside gene matches: 1. The CDR3 is made up of 13 amino acids. The CDR3 sequence is CASSVLATDTQYF. As DNA, the CDR3 is TGTGCCAGCAGTGTACTAGCGACAGATACGCAGTATTTT.

V is TRBV30 and J is TRBJ2-2, with D unresolved. V dropped 2 bases and J dropped 0 bases, with 10 bases sitting between them. There are 15 residues in the CDR3. CDR1 is GTSNPN, CDR2 SVGIG, per germline (reference sequence). Written as DNA, the CDR3 is TGTGCCTGGAGTCCCCGCCGGGCGAACACCGGGGAGCTGTTTTTT. This codes for CAWSPRRANTGELFF.

The chain employs TRBV2 and TRBJ1-3; D gene ambiguous. V was pared by 3 bases and J by 2 bases, with 5 bases between. CDR1 and CDR2 (germline): SNHLY, FYNNEI. The CDR3 is made up of 13 amino acids. This CDR3 is CASSEGPGNTIYF. The DNA of the CDR3 is TGTGCCAGCAGTGAGGGCCCTGGAAACACCATATATTTT. Combining the CDR3 with reference TRBV2 and TRBJ1-3 gives the whole variable domain EPEVTQTPSHQVTQMGQEVILRCVPISNHLYFYWYRQILGQKVEFLVSFYNNEISEKSEIFDDQFSVERPDGSNFTLKIRSTKLEDSAMYFCASSEGPGNTIYFGEGSWLTVV.

In DNA form, the CDR3 reads TGTGCCAGCAGTGGGGACAGGTATAATTCACCCCTCCACTTT. This encodes CASSGDRYNSPLHF. V gene TRBV6-1 combines with J gene TRBJ1-6, with 8 bases fitting TRBD1. Germline V gene lookup returns CDR1 MNHNS and CDR2 SASEGT. The CDR3 runs to 14 residues. V was pared by 4 bases and J by 4 bases, with 0 bases of the junction left unmatched.

The rearrangement links TRBV5-6 to TRBJ1-1; tentatively, D is TRBD1 (5 bases). Between the trimmed V and J ends, which lost 4 bases and 4 bases, there was a span of 11 bases. The germline V gene encodes CDR1 SGHDT and CDR2 YYEEEE. This CDR3 has 13 residues. This chain's CDR3 is CASSPGGATEAFF. CDR3 sequence (DNA): TGTGCCAGCAGCCCGGGAGGGGCCACTGAAGCTTTCTTT.

The chain employs TRBV5-4 and TRBJ2-6, with D possibly being TRBD2 (7 bases). This CDR3 comprises 16 residues. V was pared by 7 bases and J by 0 bases, with 14 bases between. CDR1 SGHNT and CDR2 YYREEE come from the germline V gene (reference sequence). CDR3 DNA sequence: TGTGCCAGCGGAACGGGGGGCATCTCTGGGGCCAACGTCCTGACTTTC. This gives the protein CASGTGGISGANVLTF.

The chain recombines TRBV5-1 with TRBJ2-3; 8 bases align to TRBD2. Germline lookup yields CDR1 SGHRS and CDR2 YFSETQ. This CDR3 has 16 residues. V lost 4 bases and J lost 2; bases outside the gene matches: 9. The CDR3 DNA follows: TGCGCCAGCAGCGCCACTAGCGGAATACTCACAGATACGCAGTATTTT. Amino acid sequence: CASSATSGILTDTQYF.

The chain links TRBV19 to TRBJ1-2; a weak D match, TRBD1 (6 bases). The CDR3 is 11 residues long. V gave up 7 bases and J gave up 6 bases, with 9 bases separating them. Germline V gives CDR1 LNHDA, CDR2 SQIVND (reference sequence). Here the CDR3 reads CASTGGDGYTF. CDR3 DNA sequence: TGTGCCAGTACTGGGGGCGATGGCTACACCTTC.

The chain joins TRBV18 to TRBJ2-7; TRBD2 matches at 13 bases. CDR1 KGHSH and CDR2 LQKENI come from the germline V gene. This CDR3 spans 15 amino acids. V trimming: 6 bases; J trimming: 3 bases; junction bases outside the gene matches: 5. The CDR3 nucleotides are TGTGCCAGCTCCCCCACTAGCGGGGGGGACTACGAGCAGTACTTC. Its translation: CASSPTSGGDYEQYF. Full variable domain (outside the CDR3, taken from reference TRBV18 and TRBJ2-7): NAGVMQNPRHLVRRRGQEARLRCSPMKGHSHVYWYRQLPEEGLKFMVYLQKENIIDESGMPKERFSAEFPKEGPSILRIQQVVRGDSAAYFCASSPTSGGDYEQYFGPGTRLTVT.

The V call is TRBV9, the J call TRBJ2-1, with TRBD2 identical over 12 bases. The length of the CDR3 is 14 residues. CDR1 is SGDLS and CDR2 is YYNGEE in the germline V gene. V shed 6 bases, J shed 5 bases, and the junction held 3 bases outside the gene matches. CDR3 sequence: CASTRLAGDNEQFF. Written as DNA, the CDR3 is TGTGCCAGCACCAGACTAGCGGGGGACAATGAGCAGTTCTTC.

The V call is TRBV27, the J call TRBJ2-1; 16 bases are shared with TRBD2. V lost 2 bases, J lost 6 bases, and 7 bases stayed unmatched. Germline V gives CDR1 MNHEY, CDR2 SMNVEV (reference sequence). The CDR3 contains 18 residues. As DNA, the CDR3 is TGTGCCAGCAGTTTACCGGGACTAGCGGGGGGGCCGGGCAATGAGCAGTTCTTC. Translated: CASSLPGLAGGPGNEQFF.

The V gene is TRBV14, the J gene TRBJ1-2; a possible D gene is TRBD1 (5 bases). Germline CDR1 SGHDN, CDR2 FVKESK. Trimming took off 1 base at V and 8 bases at J, with 14 bases between the two ends. CDR3 size: 14 residues. CDR3 protein: CASSQAVQGVGYTF. In DNA form, the CDR3 reads TGTGCCAGCAGCCAAGCGGTCCAAGGGGTCGGCTACACCTTC.

The chain is built from TRBV1 and TRBJ2-7; the tabulated D call, TRBD1, remains unverified against the DNA. TRBV1 is assigned pseudogene status. This CDR3 is 15 amino acids long. The CDR3 bases are TGCACCAGCAGCCAAAGTAACAAAACCTCCTACGAGCAGTACTTC. Amino acids: CTSSQSNKTSYEQYF.

The chain recombines TRBV29-1 with TRBJ2-5, with D possibly being TRBD1 (5 bases). The germline CDR1 and CDR2 sequences are SQVTM and ANQGSEA. Trimming cost V 5 bases and J 1 base, with 17 bases left between them. The length of the CDR3 is 15 residues. CDR3 region: CSVSSSGILQETQYF. In DNA, the CDR3 is TGCAGCGTTAGCTCTTCAGGGATACTCCAAGAGACCCAGTACTTC.

The rearrangement joins TRBV1 to TRBJ2-1; TRBD2 is taken as the D call from the table, unchecked against the DNA. TRBV1 is designated a pseudogene. This CDR3 region has 16 residues. CDR3 in amino acids: CTQPTSGGPSHNEQFF. The CDR3, as DNA: TGCACCCAGCCGACTAGCGGGGGGCCCTCCCACAATGAGCAGTTCTTC.